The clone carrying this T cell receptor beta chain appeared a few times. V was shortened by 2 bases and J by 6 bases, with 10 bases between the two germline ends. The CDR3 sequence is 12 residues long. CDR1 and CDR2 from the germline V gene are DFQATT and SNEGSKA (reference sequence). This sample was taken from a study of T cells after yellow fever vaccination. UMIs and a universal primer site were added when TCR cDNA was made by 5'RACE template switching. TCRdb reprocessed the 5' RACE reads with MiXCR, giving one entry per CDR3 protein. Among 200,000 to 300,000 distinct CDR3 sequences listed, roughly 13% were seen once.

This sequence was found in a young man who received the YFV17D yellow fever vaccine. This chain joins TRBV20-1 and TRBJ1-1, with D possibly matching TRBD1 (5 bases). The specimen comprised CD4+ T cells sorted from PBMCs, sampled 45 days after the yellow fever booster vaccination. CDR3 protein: CSARKPGAEAFF. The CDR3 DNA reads TGCAGTGCTAGAAAGCCGGGGGCTGAAGCTTTCTTT.